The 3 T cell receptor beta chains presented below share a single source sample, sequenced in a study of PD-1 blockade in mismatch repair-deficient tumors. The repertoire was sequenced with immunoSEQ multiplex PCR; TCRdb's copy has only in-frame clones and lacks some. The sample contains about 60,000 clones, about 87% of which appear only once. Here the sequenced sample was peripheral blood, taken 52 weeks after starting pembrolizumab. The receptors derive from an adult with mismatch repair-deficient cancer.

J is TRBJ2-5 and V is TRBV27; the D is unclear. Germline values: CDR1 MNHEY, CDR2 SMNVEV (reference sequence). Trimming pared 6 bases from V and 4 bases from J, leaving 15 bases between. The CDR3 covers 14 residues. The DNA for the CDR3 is TGTGCCAGCAGCTCCAGATCAGCTAGAGAGACCCAGTACTTC. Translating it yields CASSSRSARETQYF.

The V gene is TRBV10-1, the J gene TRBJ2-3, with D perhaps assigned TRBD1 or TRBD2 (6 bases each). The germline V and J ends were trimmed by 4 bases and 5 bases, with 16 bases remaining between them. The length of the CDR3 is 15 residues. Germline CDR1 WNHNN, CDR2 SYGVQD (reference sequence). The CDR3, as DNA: TGCGCCAGCAGTGCCGGGGGCAAGGAGTTAGATACGCAGTATTTT. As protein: CASSAGGKELDTQYF.

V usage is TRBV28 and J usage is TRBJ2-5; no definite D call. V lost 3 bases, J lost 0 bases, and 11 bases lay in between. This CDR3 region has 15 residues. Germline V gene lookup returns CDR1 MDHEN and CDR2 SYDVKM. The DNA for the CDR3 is TGTGCCAGCAGTTTGAACACACTTTACCAAGAGACCCAGTACTTC. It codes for CASSLNTLYQETQYF.